The TCR beta chain under discussion was sequenced for a study of post-analysis software for immune sequencing data. This clonotype has more than one count but fewer than ten. Its target is not known. Prepared libraries of TCR beta cDNA carried unique molecular identifiers. MiXCR, applied by TCRdb to the PCR reads, yields one record per CDR3 protein. The sample lists 250,000 to 300,000 distinct CDR3 sequences, 30% to 45% occurring once. Study conclusions and caveats: Multiple sclerosis was associated with a significant reduction in normalized Chao1 diversity relative to controls. Samples from a shared batch, those prepared together, strongly co-clustered by F measure.

Sequencing was done on a sample of blood. This clonotype originated in a girl under 18 with multiple sclerosis.

The CDR3 DNA is TGTGCCAGCCTACCGGGAGGCAACACCGGGGAGCTGTTTTTT. Amino acids: CASLPGGNTGELFF. This chain links TRBV28 with TRBJ2-2; 7 bases match TRBD2. V lost 8 bases, J lost 2 bases, and 5 bases stayed unmatched. Germline V gene lookup returns CDR1 MDHEN and CDR2 SYDVKM. CDR3 size: 14 residues.